This TCR beta chain was sequenced for a study of blood T cells in healthy people across ages. The authors extracted at least 5 micrograms of total RNA per sample. This clonotype was seen a few times. A sample-barcoded 5' primer and a J-beta primer mix were used in a second PCR of about 7 to 12 cycles. TCRdb used MiXCR to reprocess the 5' RACE reads, holding one entry per CDR3 protein. The profile shows 850,000 to 1,000,000 distinct CDR3 sequences, 40% to 60% of them singletons. The length of the CDR3 is 15 residues. V was pared by 5 bases and J by 8 bases, with 6 bases of the junction left unmatched. From germline, CDR1 is LGHDT and CDR2 YNNKEL (reference sequence).

This clonotype was sampled from a man aged 30-40 years in good health. The chain recombines TRBV3-1 with TRBJ1-4, with 12 bases aligning to TRBD1. Sequenced sample: blood. In nucleotides, the CDR3 is TGTGCCAGCAGCGGGGTCGGGACAGGGGGCGAAAAACTGTTTTTT. The encoded protein is CASSGVGTGGEKLFF.